Listed here are 5 T cell receptor beta chains from one sample, sequenced in a study of blood T cell repertoires in COVID-19. Generated by immunoSEQ multiplex PCR, the TCRdb table keeps only in-frame clones and is missing some. The sample includes 90,000 to 130,000 clones, around 80% of them seen just once. Sequencing was carried out using peripheral blood. The receptors stem from an elderly woman with acute or convalescent COVID-19.

The chain has TRBV5-1 and TRBJ1-5, with 10 bases matching TRBD1. Germline V gene data show CDR1 as SGHRS and CDR2 as YFSETQ. The CDR3 length is 14 residues. J gave up 5 bases and V 4 bases, and 3 bases lay outside the gene matches. As DNA, the CDR3 is TGCGCCAGCAGCCCAGGGACAGGGGATCAGCCCCAGCATTTT. Protein sequence: CASSPGTGDQPQHF.

This clone has a handful of counts. The chain has TRBV5-1 and TRBJ2-3; 7 nucleotides line up with TRBD1. The CDR3 contains 15 residues. From germline, CDR1 is SGHRS and CDR2 YFSETQ. The J segment lost 2 bases and the V segment lost 4 bases, leaving 7 bases of the junction unmatched. The CDR3 DNA reads TGCGCCAGCAGCCGCATGGGACAGAACACAGATACGCAGTATTTT. Translated, it gives CASSRMGQNTDTQYF.

The rearrangement uses TRBV4-3 and TRBJ2-2; 8 positions match TRBD2. From germline, CDR1 is LGHNA and CDR2 YSLEER. The V and J ends lost 0 bases and 5 bases, in that order; junction bases with no gene match: 5. CDR3 length: 16 amino acids. This CDR3 reads CASSQDPGRATGELFF. CDR3 nucleotides: TGCGCCAGCAGCCAAGATCCCGGGAGGGCTACCGGGGAGCTGTTTTTT.

In DNA, the CDR3 is TGTGCCAGCAGTTACTCCCGGACAGGAGGGGGTCAGCCCCAGCATTTT. It encodes CASSYSRTGGGQPQHF. The chain uses TRBV6-5 and TRBJ1-5; TRBD1 matches at 7 bases. The CDR3 spans 16 residues. Unmatched junction bases numbered 8, after V lost 0 bases and J lost 6 bases. CDR1 and CDR2 (germline): MNHEY, SVGAGI.

This clone is a singleton in its sample. The genes are TRBV10-3 and TRBJ1-5; TRBD1 is a possible D gene (5 bases). The CDR3 spans 14 residues. Trimming shortened V by 4 bases and J by 6 bases, and 13 bases separated the two germline ends. The germline V gene encodes CDR1 ENHRY and CDR2 SYGVKD. CDR3 sequence (DNA): TGTGCCATCAGTGGGGAAGGGGTTGGTCAGCCCCAGCATTTT. The encoded protein is CAISGEGVGQPQHF.